A single sample is the source of the 16 T cell receptor beta chains below, sequenced in a study of HIV-infected patients and healthy controls. cDNA was made from roughly 470 ng RNA using alpha and beta constant primers. Separate chain-specific third strand synthesis with multiplexing indices produced the alpha and beta libraries. TCRdb analysed the 5' RACE reads with MiXCR anew, one entry per CDR3 protein. The sample holds 9,500 to 15,000 distinct CDR3 sequences, less than 9.5% seen once. Whole blood was used without fractionation, so all unsorted peripheral T cells were included. The source was blood, collected before antiretroviral therapy. The source of these receptors is an adult with HIV infection. The donor label of this sample is uncertain.

This clonotype was counted many times. The chain joins TRBV5-8 to TRBJ2-1; D is unclear. The germline V and J ends were trimmed by 4 bases and 4 bases, with 12 bases remaining between them. The CDR3 covers 14 residues. The germline CDR1 and CDR2 sequences are SGHTS and YDEGEE. The DNA of the CDR3 is TGTGCCAGCAGCCACGGACCAGGATACAATGAGCAGTTCTTC. It translates to CASSHGPGYNEQFF.

At least ten counts were recorded for this clonotype. This chain uses TRBV11-2 with TRBJ1-3; tentative D call: TRBD1 (5 bases). The V and J ends lost 4 bases and 0 bases respectively, with 10 bases between them. Germline CDR1 SGHAT, CDR2 FQNNGV. This CDR3 comprises 15 residues. The CDR3 nucleotides read TGTGCCAGCAGCTCCTTGGACACCTCTGGAAACACCATATATTTT. It is translated as CASSSLDTSGNTIYF. Full variable domain (remainder filled in from reference TRBV11-2 and TRBJ1-3): EAGVAQSPRYKIIEKRQSVAFWCNPISGHATLYWYQQILGQGPKLLIQFQNNGVVDDSQLPKDRFSAERLKGVDSTLKIQPAKLEDSAVYLCASSSLDTSGNTIYFGEGSWLTVV.

This rearrangement joins TRBV15 to TRBJ2-5; D uncertain. Trimming took off 0 bases at V and 3 bases at J, with 8 bases between the two ends. The germline gives CDR1 LNHNV, CDR2 YYDKDF (reference sequence). There are 14 residues in the CDR3. CDR3 sequence (DNA): TGTGCCACCAGCAGAGATAGAAGGGAAGAGACCCAGTACTTC. It yields the protein CATSRDRREETQYF.

This clonotype was observed at least ten times. This chain connects TRBV7-2 to TRBJ2-3; 11 positions match TRBD2. The CDR3 is made up of 16 amino acids. The germline CDR1 and CDR2 sequences are SGHTA and FQGNSA. The V and J ends lost 5 bases and 6 bases, in that order; junction bases with no gene match: 10. CDR3 sequence (DNA): TGTGCCAGCAGCGTAACCCTAGCGGGGGGAGGGGATACGCAGTATTTT. Its protein product is CASSVTLAGGGDTQYF.

This clonotype has a count of ten or more. The rearrangement uses TRBV10-1 and TRBJ2-1; 11 positions match TRBD1. This CDR3 region has 15 residues. CDR1 WNHNN and CDR2 SYGVQD come from the germline V gene (reference sequence). J gave up 12 bases and V 3 bases, and 10 bases lay outside the gene matches. In DNA form, the CDR3 reads TGCGCCAGCAGTGATGAATTTGGGACAGGGGGTACGCAGTTCTTC. Translating gives CASSDEFGTGGTQFF.

Of note for this clonotype: The junction does not match germline at one end; this may be a read error. The gene calls are TRBV3-1 and TRBJ2-3; 9 bases are a match to TRBD2. The CDR3 extends over 17 amino acids. CDR1 and CDR2 (germline): LGHDT, YNNKEL (reference sequence). The CDR3 loop reads CSSSQVASGEPTDTQYF. The DNA of the CDR3 is TGTTCCAGCAGCCAAGTTGCTAGCGGGGAACCCACAGATACGCAGTATTTT.

This clonotype was seen many times. CDR3 nucleotide sequence: TGTGCCAGCAGCCAGGGCCCTTACTTCACAGATACGCAGTATTTT. It codes for CASSQGPYFTDTQYF. This sequence joins TRBV7-3 and TRBJ2-3, with a weak D call TRBD1 (5 bases). V dropped 5 bases and J dropped 2 bases, with 14 bases sitting between them. The CDR3 spans 15 residues. Germline V gene sequence: CDR1 SGHTA, CDR2 FQGTGA.

This chain links TRBV20-1 with TRBJ2-4; D is uncertain. The V gene lost 6 bases and the J gene lost 3 bases, with 15 bases spanning the gap. Germline CDR1 and CDR2: DFQATT and SNEGSKA (reference sequence). There are 14 residues in the CDR3. The CDR3 DNA reads TGCAGTGCCCGACATAGGACGGGCAAAAACATTCAGTACTTC. This sequence encodes CSARHRTGKNIQYF.

The rearrangement links TRBV29-1 to TRBJ2-5; 8 bases are shared with TRBD2. V dropped 7 bases and J dropped 1; count of bases not matched to a gene: 2. CDR1 and CDR2 (germline): SQVTM, ANQGSEA. The CDR3 loop spans 12 amino acids. CDR3 protein: CSGREAQETQYF. CDR3 in DNA: TGCAGCGGGCGGGAGGCCCAAGAGACCCAGTACTTC. The variable domain in full, completed from reference TRBV29-1 and TRBJ2-5, reads SAVISQKPSRDICQRGTSLTIQCQVDSQVTMMFWYRQQPGQSLTLIATANQGSEATYESGFVIDKFPISRPNLTFSTLTVSNMSPEDSSIYLCSGREAQETQYFGPGTRLLVL.

The sample holds many counts of this clonotype. The gene calls are TRBV11-1 and TRBJ2-1; TRBD2 matches at 7 bases. Trimming took 1 base from V and 2 from J; bases not matched to a gene: 2. The CDR3 totals 15 residues. Looked up from germline, CDR1 is SGHAT and CDR2 is FQDESV (reference sequence). In nucleotides, the CDR3 is TGTGCCAGCAGCTTAGACGGGGGGACCTACAATGAGCAGTTCTTC. The encoded protein is CASSLDGGTYNEQFF.

This clonotype was seen at least ten times. V is TRBV10-1 and J is TRBJ2-1, with TRBD2 matching 13 bases. V shed 3 bases, J shed 9 bases, and the junction held 8 bases outside the gene matches. The CDR3 is made up of 16 amino acids. Germline-derived CDR1 and CDR2 are WNHNN and SYGVQD (reference sequence). The chain's CDR3 is CASSDEMGLAGSEQFF. The CDR3 coding sequence is TGCGCCAGCAGTGATGAAATGGGACTAGCGGGATCTGAGCAGTTCTTC.

This clonotype came up many times. V gene TRBV24-1 combines with J gene TRBJ2-2; D remains unclear. V was trimmed by 4 bases and J by 5 bases, leaving 10 bases between them. This CDR3 has 14 residues. Germline assignment: CDR1 KGHDR and CDR2 SFDVKD. The CDR3 spells CATSEGDPTGELFF. CDR3 nucleotides: TGTGCCACCAGTGAGGGTGACCCGACCGGGGAGCTGTTTTTT.

This clonotype occurred many times. The J gene is TRBJ2-7, the V gene TRBV6-5, with 7 positions matching TRBD2. The germline V gene encodes CDR1 MNHEY and CDR2 SVGAGI. V dropped 2 bases and J dropped 2; count of bases not matched to a gene: 9. This CDR3 is 16 amino acids long. The CDR3 DNA sequence: TGTGCCAGCAGTTACGGGGGAGGGGTAGCAACCTACGAGCAGTACTTC. This encodes CASSYGGGVATYEQYF.

The chain joins TRBV3-1 to TRBJ2-2; D remains ambiguous. Germline V gene lookup returns CDR1 LGHDT and CDR2 YNNKEL (reference sequence). The ends were cut back, 2 bases at V and 3 bases at J, with 19 bases in the middle. CDR3 length equals 18 residues. CDR3 nucleotides: TGTGCCAGCAGCCAACTCCCCCAGCGCCGCTATGACACCGGGGAGCTGTTTTTT. It yields the protein CASSQLPQRRYDTGELFF.

This clonotype was seen a few times. The chain uses TRBV20-1 and TRBJ2-2; possibly TRBD2 for D (5 bases). V lost 1 base to trimming and J lost 5 bases, with 11 bases between them. The germline V gene encodes CDR1 DFQATT and CDR2 SNEGSKA (reference sequence). CDR3 length: 14 residues. CDR3 region: CSARVGGRTGELFF. Written as DNA, the CDR3 is TGCAGTGCTAGAGTCGGAGGTCGGACCGGGGAGCTGTTTTTT.

This clonotype came up many times. The chain employs TRBV7-8 and TRBJ2-1; D call uncertain. Looked up from germline, CDR1 is SGHVS and CDR2 is FQNEAQ. CDR3 length: 16 amino acids. V was cut by 5 bases and J by 0 bases, with 14 bases left in between. Written as DNA, the CDR3 is TGTGCCAGCAGCCTCCTCGTGTGGGACTCCTACAATGAGCAGTTCTTC. It encodes CASSLLVWDSYNEQFF.